Listed below are T cell receptor beta chains from one sample, sequenced in a study of blood T cell repertoires in COVID-19. Sequencing used immunoSEQ multiplex PCR; TCRdb keeps in-frame clones, though not all of them. Among roughly 430,000 clones listed, 88% were seen once. Sequencing used PBMCs or T cells enriched from blood (not recorded which). The receptors derive from a woman aged 40 to 49 with acute COVID-19. CDR3s include the opening cysteine and the closing phenylalanine or tryptophan. D genes are given only for firm matches. Clone size appears in some rows only: once, few, many, or a class for an expanded clone.

D gene: TRBD1
J gene: TRBJ1-1
clone size: -
V gene: TRBV5-1
CDR3 length: 14
CDR3 protein: CASSSGQGNTEAFF
CDR3 DNA: TGCGCCAGCAGCTCCGGACAGGGAAACACTGAAGCTTTCTTT

D gene: TRBD1
J gene: TRBJ2-5
clone size: -
V gene: TRBV2
CDR3 length: 13
CDR3 protein: CASTRGGWETQYF
CDR3 DNA: TGTGCCAGCACCAGAGGGGGCTGGGAGACCCAGTACTTC

D gene: TRBD1
J gene: TRBJ1-3
clone size: few
V gene: TRBV3-1/TRBV3-2
CDR3 length: 18
CDR3 protein: CASSPRPGQVISGNTIYF
CDR3 DNA: TGTGCCAGCAGCCCGAGACCGGGACAGGTTATCTCTGGAAACACCATATATTTT

D gene: TRBD1
J gene: TRBJ2-2
clone size: -
V gene: TRBV10-3
CDR3 length: 16
CDR3 protein: CAISEGNRGDTGELFF
CDR3 DNA: TGTGCCATCAGTGAGGGCAACAGGGGCGACACCGGGGAGCTGTTTTTT

D gene: TRBD2
J gene: TRBJ2-1
clone size: -
V gene: TRBV25-1
CDR3 length: 16
CDR3 protein: CASTQGGLDRNNEQFF
CDR3 DNA: TGTGCCAGCACTCAAGGCGGACTAGATCGGAACAATGAGCAGTTCTTC

D gene: -
J gene: TRBJ2-7
clone size: few
V gene: TRBV7-2
CDR3 length: 13
CDR3 protein: CASSLDRGKGQYF
CDR3 DNA: TGTGCCAGCAGCTTAGACCGGGGGAAGGGGCAGTACTTC

D gene: TRBD1
J gene: TRBJ1-1
clone size: -
V gene: TRBV10-3
CDR3 length: 17
CDR3 protein: CAISGRRTGGLATEAFF
CDR3 DNA: TGTGCCATCAGTGGACGAAGAACAGGGGGATTGGCTACTGAAGCTTTCTTT

D gene: -
J gene: TRBJ1-4
clone size: once
V gene: TRBV5-1
CDR3 length: 13
CDR3 protein: CASRRFTNEKLFF
CDR3 DNA: TGCGCCAGCAGGAGGTTTACTAATGAAAAACTGTTTTTT

D gene: -
J gene: TRBJ1-1
clone size: -
V gene: TRBV19
CDR3 length: 16
CDR3 protein: CASSISGLRGNTEAFF
CDR3 DNA: TGTGCCAGTAGTATTTCTGGTCTGCGGGGGAACACTGAAGCTTTCTTT

D gene: -
J gene: TRBJ2-7
clone size: -
V gene: TRBV6-1
CDR3 length: 14
CDR3 protein: CASSEGGDSYEQYF
CDR3 DNA: TGTGCCAGCAGTGAAGGGGGGGACTCCTACGAGCAGTACTTC

D gene: TRBD1
J gene: TRBJ2-5
clone size: once
V gene: TRBV30
CDR3 length: 14
CDR3 protein: CAWSQGQVQETQYF
CDR3 DNA: TGTGCCTGGAGTCAAGGACAGGTTCAAGAGACCCAGTACTTC

D gene: -
J gene: TRBJ2-6
clone size: -
V gene: TRBV30
CDR3 length: 13
CDR3 protein: CAWTSSGANVLTF
CDR3 DNA: TGTGCCTGGACGAGCTCTGGGGCCAACGTCCTGACTTTC

D gene: -
J gene: TRBJ1-5
clone size: -
V gene: TRBV30
CDR3 length: 14
CDR3 protein: CAWSVLGTNQPQHF
CDR3 DNA: TGTGCCTGGAGTGTACTCGGGACTAATCAGCCCCAGCATTTT

D gene: TRBD1
J gene: TRBJ2-2
clone size: -
V gene: TRBV6-5
CDR3 length: 15
CDR3 protein: CASSYGRGRPGELFF
CDR3 DNA: TGTGCCAGCAGTTACGGCAGGGGGCGCCCCGGGGAGCTGTTTTTT

D gene: TRBD2
J gene: TRBJ2-3
clone size: -
V gene: TRBV5-4
CDR3 length: 19
CDR3 protein: CASSLPGTSGGAPTGTQYF
CDR3 DNA: TGTGCCAGCAGCTTGCCCGGGACTAGCGGGGGGGCCCCCACGGGTACGCAGTATTTT

D gene: -
J gene: TRBJ2-7
clone size: -
V gene: TRBV6-1
CDR3 length: 15
CDR3 protein: CASSELEGSFYEQYF
CDR3 DNA: TGTGCCAGCAGTGAATTGGAGGGGTCTTTCTACGAGCAGTACTTC

D gene: TRBD2
J gene: TRBJ2-1
clone size: -
V gene: TRBV4-1
CDR3 length: 17
CDR3 protein: CASSQPSGVSSYNEQFF
CDR3 DNA: TGCGCCAGCAGCCAACCTAGCGGGGTCAGCTCCTACAATGAGCAGTTCTTC

D gene: TRBD1
J gene: TRBJ2-5
clone size: -
V gene: TRBV5-4
CDR3 length: 14
CDR3 protein: CASSAQGSQETQYF
CDR3 DNA: TGTGCCAGCAGCGCACAGGGGTCGCAAGAGACCCAGTACTTC

D gene: TRBD2
J gene: TRBJ2-3
clone size: -
V gene: TRBV3-1/TRBV3-2
CDR3 length: 16
CDR3 protein: CASSQDLLAGTDTQYF
CDR3 DNA: TGTGCCAGCAGCCAAGATCTACTAGCGGGGACAGATACGCAGTATTTT

D gene: TRBD1
J gene: TRBJ1-4
clone size: -
V gene: TRBV29-1
CDR3 length: 15
CDR3 protein: CSALAAGQLNEKLFF
CDR3 DNA: TGCAGCGCCCTCGCCGCGGGACAGCTTAATGAAAAACTGTTTTTT

D gene: -
J gene: TRBJ2-7
clone size: once
V gene: TRBV2
CDR3 length: 12
CDR3 protein: CASNSRTYEQYF
CDR3 DNA: TGTGCCAGCAACTCCAGGACCTACGAGCAGTACTTC

D gene: -
J gene: TRBJ1-3
clone size: -
V gene: TRBV7-9
CDR3 length: 16
CDR3 protein: CASSLFPGSSGNTIYF
CDR3 DNA: TGTGCCAGCAGCTTATTTCCGGGGAGCTCTGGAAACACCATATATTTT

D gene: -
J gene: TRBJ1-2
clone size: -
V gene: TRBV19
CDR3 length: 14
CDR3 protein: CASSLGRAYYGYTF
CDR3 DNA: TGTGCCAGTAGTCTGGGCAGGGCCTACTATGGCTACACCTTC

D gene: TRBD2
J gene: TRBJ2-3
clone size: -
V gene: TRBV4-1
CDR3 length: 14
CDR3 protein: CASSLLALADTQYF
CDR3 DNA: TGCGCCAGCAGCCTACTAGCGCTGGCAGATACGCAGTATTTT

D gene: -
J gene: TRBJ1-4
clone size: -
V gene: TRBV30
CDR3 length: 16
CDR3 protein: CAWSVFRTPHNEKLFF
CDR3 DNA: TGTGCCTGGAGTGTATTTAGGACACCTCATAATGAAAAACTGTTTTTT

D gene: -
J gene: TRBJ1-1
clone size: -
V gene: TRBV2
CDR3 length: 15
CDR3 protein: CASSPRGVRNTEAFF
CDR3 DNA: TGTGCCAGCAGTCCCCGGGGGGTTCGTAACACTGAAGCTTTCTTT